This is a list of T cell receptor beta chains from one sample in a study of shared clonotypes between healthy human individuals. The repertoire was sequenced with immunoSEQ multiplex PCR; TCRdb's copy has only in-frame clones and lacks some. The sample has some 800,000 clones, 90% to 95% seen once; the top ten hold 24%. Input material: naive CD8+ T cells sorted from blood. The receptor source for this set is a man aged 25-45 years in good health. Both conserved end residues are part of each CDR3. A D gene is named only where the DNA matches it firmly.

v_call	cdr3_length	d_call	j_call	cdr3_nt	cdr3_aa
TRBV29-1	14	-	TRBJ1-2	TGCAGCGTTCCTGACCTGAGGTGGACCTATGGCTACACCTTC	CSVPDLRWTYGYTF
TRBV19	14	-	TRBJ2-7	TGTGCCAGTAGTATAGGTTCGGGGGCCTACGAGCAGTACTTC	CASSIGSGAYEQYF
TRBV25-1	14	-	TRBJ1-5	TGTGCCAGCAGTGATAGGGGTTGGGATCAGCCCCAGCATTTT	CASSDRGWDQPQHF
TRBV4-3	16	TRBD2	TRBJ2-2	TGCGCCAGCAGCCAAGATGTAGCGGGAGGGACCGGGGAGCTGTTTTTT	CASSQDVAGGTGELFF
TRBV2	14	-	TRBJ2-7	TGTGCCAGCAGTGAGCAGGCTTTAACCTACGAGCAGTACTTC	CASSEQALTYEQYF
TRBV19	16	TRBD2	TRBJ2-1	TGTGCCAGTAGTATAGATAAAGCGGGAAACGACGGTGAGCAGTTCTTC	CASSIDKAGNDGEQFF
TRBV28	14	-	TRBJ1-5	TGTGCCAGCAGTTTCAGTCTGGGGATTCAGCCCCAGCATTTT	CASSFSLGIQPQHF
TRBV29-1	15	TRBD1	TRBJ2-5	TGCAGCGTTGATGTGACAGGGGAAGAGGAAGAGACCCAGTACTTC	CSVDVTGEEEETQYF
TRBV5-1	14	-	TRBJ1-1	TGCGCCAGCAGCTTCGGTCGGGGGAACACTGAAGCTTTCTTT	CASSFGRGNTEAFF
TRBV29-1	15	TRBD1	TRBJ2-5	TGCAGCGTTGAAGTTCCCCGGACAGGGCAAGAGACCCAGTACTTC	CSVEVPRTGQETQYF
TRBV10-3	13	TRBD1	TRBJ2-5	TGTGCCATTCTCCGACAGGGTGGGGAGACCCAGTACTTC	CAILRQGGETQYF
TRBV27	13	-	TRBJ1-2	TGTGCCAGCAGTTGGGGACGGGATTATGGCTACACCTTC	CASSWGRDYGYTF
TRBV9	14	TRBD1	TRBJ2-1	TGTGCCAGCAGCGCCTGGGACAGGGAGGATGAGCAGTTCTTC	CASSAWDREDEQFF
TRBV4-1	12	-	TRBJ2-3	TGCGCCAGCAGCCAAGGCCCAGATACGCAGTATTTT	CASSQGPDTQYF
TRBV4-1	14	TRBD1	TRBJ1-2	TGCGCCAGCAGCCATCCGGGACAGGGGGGTGGCTACACCTTC	CASSHPGQGGGYTF